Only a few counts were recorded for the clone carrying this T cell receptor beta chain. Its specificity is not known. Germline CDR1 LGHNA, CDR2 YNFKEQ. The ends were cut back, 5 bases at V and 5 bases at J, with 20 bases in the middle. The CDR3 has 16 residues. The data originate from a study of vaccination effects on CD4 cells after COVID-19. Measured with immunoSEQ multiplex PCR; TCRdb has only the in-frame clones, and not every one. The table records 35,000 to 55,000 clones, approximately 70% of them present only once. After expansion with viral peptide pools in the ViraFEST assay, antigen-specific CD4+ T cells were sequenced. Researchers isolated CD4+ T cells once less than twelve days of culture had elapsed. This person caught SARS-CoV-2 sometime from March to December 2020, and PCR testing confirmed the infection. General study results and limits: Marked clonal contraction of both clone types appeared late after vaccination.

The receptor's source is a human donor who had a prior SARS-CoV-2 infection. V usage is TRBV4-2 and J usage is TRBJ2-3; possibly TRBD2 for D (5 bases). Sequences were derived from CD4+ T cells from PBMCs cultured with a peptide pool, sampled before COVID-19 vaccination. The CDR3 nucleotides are TGTGCCAGCAGCTCCTCCCCCAGAGGGTTTGGAGATACGCAGTATTTT. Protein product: CASSSSPRGFGDTQYF.